One sample yielded the 25 T cell receptor beta chains listed below, sequenced in a study of cytomegalovirus exposure and HLA in healthy donors. The PCR was carried out with 60 Vbeta primers and 13 Jbeta primers. TCRdb's table, derived via immunoSEQ multiplex PCR, lists solely in-frame clones and lacks some. The table records some 130,000 clones, roughly 79% of them present only once. The sample was PBMCs. Receptors were obtained from a boy between 2 and 10 years old in good health and CMV-seronegative.

V is TRBV15 and J is TRBJ1-4; TRBD1 matches at 7 bases. V lost 6 bases, J lost 5 bases, and 6 bases stayed unmatched. Germline V gene sequence: CDR1 LNHNV, CDR2 YYDKDF (reference sequence). This CDR3 has 14 residues. This CDR3 reads CATRPDRVNEKLFF. The CDR3 DNA reads as TGTGCCACCAGGCCCGACAGGGTAAATGAAAAACTGTTTTTT.

V gene TRBV10-3 combines with J gene TRBJ1-2; the match to TRBD1 covers 10 bases. This CDR3 spans 15 amino acids. Trimming cost V 2 bases and J 4 bases; bases outside gene matches: 4. Germline V gene sequence: CDR1 ENHRY, CDR2 SYGVKD. The CDR3 bases are TGTGCCATCAGTGAGAGGCGGACAGGGGGCTATGGCTACACCTTC. Translated: CAISERRTGGYGYTF.

The chain combines TRBV25-1 with TRBJ2-6, with D possibly being TRBD1 (6 bases). The CDR3 is made up of 17 amino acids. CDR1 and CDR2 from the germline V gene are MGHDK and SYGVNS. With 5 bases removed from V and 0 bases from J, the gap between germline ends came to 14 bases. The CDR3 sequence: CASSWTAPASGANVLTF. Here the CDR3 DNA reads TGTGCCAGCAGTTGGACAGCGCCCGCCTCTGGGGCCAACGTCCTGACTTTC.

The chain has TRBV14 and TRBJ1-1, with a possible D match to TRBD1 (5 bases). Germline assignment: CDR1 SGHDN and CDR2 FVKESK. This CDR3 is 16 amino acids long. The germline V and J ends were trimmed by 0 bases and 4 bases, with 15 bases remaining between them. The CDR3 nucleotides read TGTGCCAGCAGCCAAGATCAGCAGGGCCTGGGCACTGAAGCTTTCTTT. Translation gives CASSQDQQGLGTEAFF.

The chain combines TRBV9 with TRBJ2-3; a possible D gene is TRBD2 (6 bases). In germline, CDR1 is SGDLS, CDR2 YYNGEE. The CDR3 consists of 15 residues. Trimming left V 0 bases short and J 5 bases short, with 13 bases between. CDR3 sequence (DNA): TGTGCCAGCAGCGTAGACCCGGGAGTCGGAGATACGCAGTATTTT. Its translation: CASSVDPGVGDTQYF.

This chain connects TRBV4-2 to TRBJ2-7; 11 bases line up with TRBD2. The junction had 4 bases not matched to a gene; V was cut back by 3 bases and J by 6 bases. The germline CDR1 and CDR2 sequences are LGHNA and YNFKEQ. This CDR3 contains 14 residues. CDR3 sequence (DNA): TGTGCCAGCAGCCAGGGACTAGCGGACCGCGAGCAGTACGTC. Its translation: CASSQGLADREQYV.

The chain has TRBV7-9 and TRBJ2-3; TRBD2 agrees at 9 bases. The CDR3 is 14 amino acids. The ends lost 6 bases at V and 1 base at J; junction bases unmatched: 2. Germline CDR1 SEHNR, CDR2 FQNEAQ (reference sequence). The CDR3 region is CASRQRGGTDTQYF. The DNA of the CDR3 is TGTGCCAGCAGACAGCGGGGGGGCACAGATACGCAGTATTTT.

This chain connects TRBV5-1 to TRBJ2-5; 7 bases are shared with TRBD1. The length of the CDR3 is 14 residues. CDR1 SGHRS and CDR2 YFSETQ come from the germline V gene. Unmatched junction bases numbered 1, after V lost 0 bases and J lost 2 bases. CDR3: CASSLGGQQETQYF. Written as DNA, the CDR3 is TGCGCCAGCAGCTTGGGGGGACAGCAAGAGACCCAGTACTTC.

Turning to this clone: Additional DNA sequences in this sample encode the identical CDR3. This chain links TRBV7-9 with TRBJ2-3; TRBD2 might be the D (6 bases). Germline loops: CDR1 SEHNR, CDR2 FQNEAQ (reference sequence). This CDR3 spans 11 amino acids. Trimming removed 7 bases at V and 9 bases at J, with 11 bases between. CDR3 bases: TGTGCCAGCACCCCGGGGGACACGCAGTATTTT. Translated, it gives CASTPGDTQYF.

This chain connects TRBV18 to TRBJ1-4; perhaps TRBD1 as D (6 bases). Trimming left V 3 bases short and J 8 bases short, with 13 bases between. The CDR3 covers 14 residues. Germline CDR1 KGHSH, CDR2 LQKENI. The CDR3 loop is CASSPPQGREKLFF. As DNA, the CDR3 is TGTGCCAGCTCACCCCCCCAGGGGCGGGAAAAACTGTTTTTT.

The chain carries TRBV19 and TRBJ1-2; a possible D gene is TRBD1 (5 bases). This CDR3 spans 15 amino acids. Germline V gene sequence: CDR1 LNHDA, CDR2 SQIVND (reference sequence). Trimming left V 7 bases short and J 7 bases short, with 22 bases between. Written as DNA, the CDR3 is TGTGCCAGTACCCTACCCGGCGGAGGGGCCGTTGGCTACACCTTC. As protein: CASTLPGGGAVGYTF.

V gene TRBV7-9 combines with J gene TRBJ2-4, with D tentatively TRBD1 (5 bases). In germline, CDR1 is SEHNR, CDR2 FQNEAQ (reference sequence). CDR3 size: 17 residues. Trimming cost V 6 bases and J 1 base, with 19 bases left between them. CDR3 in DNA: TGTGCCAGCAGTCGCCTTCAGGGAATGTTGGCCAAAAACATTCAGTACTTC. Protein product: CASSRLQGMLAKNIQYF.

The rearrangement links TRBV4-1 to TRBJ1-5; D not resolved. The CDR3 runs 14 residues. Between the trimmed V and J ends, which lost 1 base and 1 base, there was a span of 5 bases. From germline, CDR1 is MGHRA and CDR2 YSYEKL. CDR3 loop: CASSQVGSNQPQHF. For the CDR3, the DNA is TGCGCCAGCAGCCAAGTTGGCAGCAATCAGCCCCAGCATTTT.

In its sample, this clone was seen a few times. The genes are TRBV7-8 and TRBJ1-5, with D possibly being TRBD1 (6 bases). Germline V lookup: CDR1 SGHVS, CDR2 FQNEAQ. Trimming took 8 bases from V and 4 from J, leaving 21 bases between them. The CDR3 extends over 16 amino acids. DNA for the CDR3: TGTGCCAGCGGGAAGGACAGATGGGTGGTGAATCAGCCCCAGCATTTT. As protein: CASGKDRWVVNQPQHF.

The V gene is TRBV9, the J gene TRBJ1-5; no reliable D call. V was shortened by 0 bases and J by 5 bases, with 9 bases between the two germline ends. In germline, CDR1 is SGDLS, CDR2 YYNGEE. The CDR3 has 14 residues. CDR3 protein: CASSVGSGHQPQHF. As DNA, the CDR3 is TGTGCCAGCAGCGTAGGGTCCGGTCATCAGCCCCAGCATTTT.

Of note for this clone: The junction and the germline gene differ at one end; a read error may be behind it. The chain links TRBV7-3 to TRBJ1-1; D unresolved. The CDR3 contains 15 residues. Germline CDR1 reads SGHTA; CDR2 reads FQGTGA. The CDR3 region is CASSLTGSGNTEAFF. CDR3 DNA sequence: TGTGCCAGCAGCCTAACTGGATCCGGGAACACTGAGGCTTTCTTT.

This chain connects TRBV29-1 to TRBJ2-1; D may be TRBD2 (8 bases). Germline CDR1 and CDR2: SQVTM and ANQGSEA. Trimming took 6 bases from V and 7 from J, leaving 25 bases between them. The CDR3 totals 16 residues. In DNA, the CDR3 is TGCAGCGTCGAAACCGGGGGGGAACAGGGGTGGAATGAGCAGTTCTTC. Translating it yields CSVETGGEQGWNEQFF.

This clone was observed a handful of times. This sequence joins TRBV6-4 and TRBJ2-2, with D maybe TRBD2 (5 bases). Trimming took off 0 bases at V and 5 bases at J, with 10 bases between the two ends. Germline values: CDR1 MRHNA, CDR2 SNTAGT. This CDR3 spans 15 amino acids. In nucleotides, the CDR3 is TGTGCCAGCAGTGACTCGAACGGGGAGACCGGGGAGCTGTTTTTT. It is translated as CASSDSNGETGELFF.

J is TRBJ2-7 and V is TRBV7-3; D is possibly TRBD2 (5 bases). V lost 5 bases to trimming and J lost 5 bases, with 13 bases between them. This CDR3 is 13 amino acids long. The germline gives CDR1 SGHTA, CDR2 FQGTGA. The CDR3, as DNA: TGTGCCAGCAGCCCTCAAGGGAGTCACGAGCAGTACTTC. This sequence encodes CASSPQGSHEQYF.

There are a few counts of this clone. This sequence joins TRBV6-1 and TRBJ2-7; 8 nucleotides line up with TRBD1. The germline V gene has CDR1 MNHNS and CDR2 SASEGT. V trimming: 6 bases; J trimming: 2 bases; junction bases outside the gene matches: 3. The CDR3 runs 13 residues. DNA of the CDR3: TGTGCCAGCAGACAGGGGGGAACCTACGAGCAGTACTTC. Encoded protein: CASRQGGTYEQYF.

This clone was counted a single time. CDR3 DNA: TGTGCCAGCAGTGAAGGACAGGGGGCGAAGGGCGAGCAGTACTTC. It specifies CASSEGQGAKGEQYF. This rearrangement joins TRBV6-1 to TRBJ2-7; 10 nucleotides match TRBD1. The V gene's germline CDR1 is MNHNS and CDR2 SASEGT. J lost 6 bases, V lost 1 base, and 6 bases had no gene match. This CDR3 has 15 amino acids.

This chain connects TRBV5-5 to TRBJ2-7; 8 nucleotides line up with TRBD2. The CDR3 covers 19 residues. The V segment lost 3 bases and the J segment 3 bases; nucleotides outside the gene matches: 20. The germline CDR1 and CDR2 sequences are SGHKS and YYEKEE (reference sequence). In nucleotides, the CDR3 is TGTGCCAGCAGCTCTGTTGTTACTGGGACTAGATCGAGGGGCTACGAGCAGTACGTC. Amino acids: CASSSVVTGTRSRGYEQYV.

In DNA, the CDR3 is TGTGCCAGCAGCCACCGGACTAGCGGGGGGGTTCGGGAGACCCAGTACTTC. It codes for CASSHRTSGGVRETQYF. The genes are TRBV14 and TRBJ2-5; 15 bases agree with TRBD2. CDR3 length equals 17 residues. J was trimmed by 5 bases and V by 3 bases; bases with no gene match: 7. The germline gives CDR1 SGHDN, CDR2 FVKESK.

Of note for this clone: This same CDR3 is encoded by further DNA sequences in the sample. V usage is TRBV6-5 and J usage is TRBJ1-1, with D possibly TRBD1 on 5 matching bases. V shed 2 bases and J shed 5 bases, with 9 bases lying between them. The germline V gene encodes CDR1 MNHEY and CDR2 SVGAGI. This CDR3 comprises 13 residues. The chain's CDR3 is CASSYGGGTEAFF. Here the CDR3 DNA reads TGTGCCAGCAGTTACGGCGGGGGGACTGAAGCTTTCTTT.

There are a few counts of this clone. The V call is TRBV6-1, the J call TRBJ1-1; maybe TRBD1 (6 bases). The ends were cut back, 7 bases at V and 0 bases at J, with 12 bases in the middle. Germline V gene sequence: CDR1 MNHNS, CDR2 SASEGT. The CDR3 sequence is 14 residues long. CDR3 sequence: CASTLDSVNTEAFF. The CDR3 DNA sequence: TGTGCCAGCACTTTGGACAGTGTGAACACTGAAGCTTTCTTT.